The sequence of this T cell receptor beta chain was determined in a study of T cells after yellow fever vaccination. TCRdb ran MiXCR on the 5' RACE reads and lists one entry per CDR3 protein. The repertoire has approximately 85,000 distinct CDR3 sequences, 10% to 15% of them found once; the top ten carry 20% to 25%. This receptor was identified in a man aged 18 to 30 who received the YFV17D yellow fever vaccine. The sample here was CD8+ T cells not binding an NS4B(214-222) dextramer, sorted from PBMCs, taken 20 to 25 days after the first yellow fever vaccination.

The CDR3 loop is CASSDGDSTDTQYF. Written as DNA, the CDR3 is TGTGCCAGCAGTGATGGGGATAGCACAGATACGCAGTATTTT. The chain recombines TRBV2 with TRBJ2-3, with D hard to call. Trimming stripped 3 bases from V and 0 bases from J, with 7 bases between. This CDR3 spans 14 amino acids. In germline, CDR1 is SNHLY, CDR2 FYNNEI.